The rows below give T cell receptor beta chains drawn from one sample of a study of T cells in localized non-small cell lung cancer. The table came from immunoSEQ multiplex PCR; TCRdb's copy has only in-frame clones and leaves some out. The sample has tens of thousands of clones, approximately 89% seen once; the top ten hold roughly 10%. The specimen was peripheral blood mononuclear cells, collected before any cancer treatment. All receptors come from a female donor of 60 years or more with stage II lung adenocarcinoma. Each CDR3 is given with its conserved first and last residue. Each record gives: J gene, clone size, V gene, D gene, CDR3 protein, CDR3 DNA. The D gene is left open where the match is weak. Size is omitted from some rows. Given values are once, few, many or a class for expanded clones.

J gene: TRBJ2-4
clone size: -
V gene: TRBV21-1
D gene: -
CDR3 protein: CARASWGARWTHGNIQYF
CDR3 DNA: TGTGCCAGGGCCTCATGGGGGGCGCGTTGGACCCACGGAAACATTCAGTACTTC

J gene: TRBJ1-2
clone size: -
V gene: TRBV7-9
D gene: TRBD1
CDR3 protein: CASSLAGTGSYGYTF
CDR3 DNA: TGTGCCAGCAGCTTAGCCGGGACAGGGAGCTATGGCTACACCTTC

J gene: TRBJ1-2
clone size: once
V gene: TRBV5-1
D gene: -
CDR3 protein: CASSFLSSYGYTF
CDR3 DNA: TGCGCCAGCAGCTTCTTAAGTAGCTATGGCTACACCTTC

J gene: TRBJ1-1
clone size: once
V gene: TRBV28
D gene: -
CDR3 protein: CASRGGLLNTEAFF
CDR3 DNA: TGTGCCAGCAGGGGTGGACTCCTGAACACTGAAGCTTTCTTT

J gene: TRBJ1-5
clone size: -
V gene: TRBV7-2
D gene: -
CDR3 protein: CASSLADGPVDQPQHF
CDR3 DNA: TGTGCCAGCAGCTTAGCCGACGGGCCGGTAGATCAGCCCCAGCATTTT

J gene: TRBJ2-7
clone size: -
V gene: TRBV21-1
D gene: -
CDR3 protein: CASSKEDRGLYEQYF
CDR3 DNA: TGTGCCAGCAGCAAAGAGGACAGGGGGCTATACGAGCAGTACTTC

J gene: TRBJ1-3
clone size: -
V gene: TRBV27
D gene: -
CDR3 protein: CASRGGVENTIYF
CDR3 DNA: TGTGCCAGCAGAGGCGGGGTCGAGAACACCATATATTTT

J gene: TRBJ1-4
clone size: -
V gene: TRBV5-1
D gene: -
CDR3 protein: CASSFGSLAQTNEKLFF
CDR3 DNA: TGCGCCAGCAGCTTCGGCAGCTTGGCACAAACTAATGAAAAACTGTTTTTT

J gene: TRBJ2-1
clone size: -
V gene: TRBV5-1
D gene: -
CDR3 protein: CATSSNNEQFF
CDR3 DNA: TGCGCCACCTCCAGCAACAATGAGCAGTTCTTC

J gene: TRBJ1-5
clone size: -
V gene: TRBV27
D gene: -
CDR3 protein: CASSSDRRSNQPQHF
CDR3 DNA: TGTGCCAGCAGTTCAGACAGGAGAAGCAATCAGCCCCAGCATTTT

J gene: TRBJ1-1
clone size: -
V gene: TRBV7-9
D gene: TRBD1
CDR3 protein: CASSTPGTGNTEAFF
CDR3 DNA: TGTGCCAGCAGCACTCCCGGGACAGGGAACACTGAAGCTTTCTTT

J gene: TRBJ1-4
clone size: -
V gene: TRBV10-3
D gene: -
CDR3 protein: CAISAAGRTNEKLFF
CDR3 DNA: TGTGCCATCAGTGCGGCTGGCCGGACTAATGAAAAACTGTTTTTT

J gene: TRBJ2-1
clone size: -
V gene: TRBV7-2
D gene: TRBD2
CDR3 protein: CASSFPGLDYVEQFF
CDR3 DNA: TGTGCCAGCAGCTTCCCGGGACTAGATTACGTTGAGCAGTTCTTC